Sequencing of this T cell receptor (beta chain) was carried out in a study of T cells in Graves' hyperthyroidism and ophthalmopathy. The V gene's germline CDR1 is MNHNS and CDR2 SASEGT. The length of the CDR3 is 15 residues. V trimming: 6 bases; J trimming: 1 base; junction bases outside the gene matches: 9. Extraction of PBMCs used 9 to 10 ml of fresh peripheral blood. Regarding the study as a whole: A model of 13 V-J features distinguished ophthalmopathy from stable hyperthyroidism.

This clonotype was detected many times. Its antigen is not known. TCR beta CDR3 regions were amplified from RNA transcripts. Using the HTBI primer set, a first-round RT-PCR was run on the TCR CDR3. One entry per CDR3 protein results from TCRdb running MiXCR on the multiplex PCR reads. The data show fewer than 650,000 distinct CDR3 sequences, with 12% to 15% seen just once and 7% to 9% held by the top ten. This chain connects TRBV6-1 to TRBJ2-7; 7 bases are a match to TRBD1. The clonotype originates from a woman aged 18-29 years with Graves' ophthalmopathy. Sequencing used blood. CDR3 in DNA: TGTGCCAGCAGACCTACAGGGGCCCGGTCCTACGAGCAGTACTTC. It codes for CASRPTGARSYEQYF.